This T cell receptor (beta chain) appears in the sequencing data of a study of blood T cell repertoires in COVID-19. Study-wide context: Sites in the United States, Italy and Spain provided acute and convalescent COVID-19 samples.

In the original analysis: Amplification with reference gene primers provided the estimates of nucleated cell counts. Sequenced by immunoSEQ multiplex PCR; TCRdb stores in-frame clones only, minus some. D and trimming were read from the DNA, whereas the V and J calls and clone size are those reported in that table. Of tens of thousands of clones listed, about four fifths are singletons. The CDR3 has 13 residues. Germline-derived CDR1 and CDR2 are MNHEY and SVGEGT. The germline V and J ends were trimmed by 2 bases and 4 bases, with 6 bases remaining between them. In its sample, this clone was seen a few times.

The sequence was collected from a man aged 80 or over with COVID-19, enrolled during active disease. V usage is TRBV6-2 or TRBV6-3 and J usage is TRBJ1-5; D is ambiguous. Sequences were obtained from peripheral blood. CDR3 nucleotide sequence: TGTGCCAGCAGTTACGTATATAATCAGCCCCAGCATTTT. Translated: CASSYVYNQPQHF.